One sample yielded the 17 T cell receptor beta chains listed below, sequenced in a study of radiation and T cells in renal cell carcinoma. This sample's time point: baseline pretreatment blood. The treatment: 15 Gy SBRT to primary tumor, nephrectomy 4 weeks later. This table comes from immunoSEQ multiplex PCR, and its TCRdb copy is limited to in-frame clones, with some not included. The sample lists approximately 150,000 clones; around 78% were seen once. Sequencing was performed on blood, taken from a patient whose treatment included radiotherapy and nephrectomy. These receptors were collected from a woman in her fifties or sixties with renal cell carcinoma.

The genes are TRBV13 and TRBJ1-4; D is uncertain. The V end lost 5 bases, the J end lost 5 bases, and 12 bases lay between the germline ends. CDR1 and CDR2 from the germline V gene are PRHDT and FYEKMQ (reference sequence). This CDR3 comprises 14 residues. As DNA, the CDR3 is TGTGCCAGCAGCCGGGTAGGACTAAATGAAAAACTGTTTTTT. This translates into CASSRVGLNEKLFF.

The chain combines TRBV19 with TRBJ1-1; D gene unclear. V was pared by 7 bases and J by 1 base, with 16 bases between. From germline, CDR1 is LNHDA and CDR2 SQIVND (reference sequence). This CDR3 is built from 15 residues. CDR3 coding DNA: TGTGCCAGTATCCTACACGGTCGCGGGAACACTGAAGCTTTCTTT. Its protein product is CASILHGRGNTEAFF. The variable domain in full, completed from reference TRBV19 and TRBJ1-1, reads DGGITQSPKYLFRKEGQNVTLSCEQNLNHDAMYWYRQDPGQGLRLIYYSQIVNDFQKGDIAEGYSVSREKKESFPLTVTSAQKNPTAFYLCASILHGRGNTEAFFGQGTRLTVV.

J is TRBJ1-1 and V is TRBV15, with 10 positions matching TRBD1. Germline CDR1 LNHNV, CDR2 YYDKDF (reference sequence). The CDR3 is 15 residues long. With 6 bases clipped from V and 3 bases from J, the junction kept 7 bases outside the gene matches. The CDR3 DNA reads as TGTGCCACCAGTCCTGACAGGGGGCTATACACTGAAGCTTTCTTT. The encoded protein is CATSPDRGLYTEAFF.

This chain's CDR3 is CASRDTGTGNTIYF. CDR3 nucleotides: TGTGCCAGCAGGGATACAGGAACTGGAAACACCATATATTTT. The V and J genes are TRBV6-1 and TRBJ1-3; D perhaps matches TRBD1 (5 bases). The CDR3 sequence is 14 residues long. CDR1 is MNHNS and CDR2 is SASEGT in the germline V gene. The V and J ends lost 6 bases and 2 bases respectively, with 11 bases between them.

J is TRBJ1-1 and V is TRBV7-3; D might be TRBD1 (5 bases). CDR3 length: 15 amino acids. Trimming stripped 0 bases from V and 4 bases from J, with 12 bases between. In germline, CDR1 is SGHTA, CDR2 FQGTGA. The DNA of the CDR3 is TGTGCCAGCAGCTTAACGGCAGGGCTGGGCACTGAAGCTTTCTTT. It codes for CASSLTAGLGTEAFF.

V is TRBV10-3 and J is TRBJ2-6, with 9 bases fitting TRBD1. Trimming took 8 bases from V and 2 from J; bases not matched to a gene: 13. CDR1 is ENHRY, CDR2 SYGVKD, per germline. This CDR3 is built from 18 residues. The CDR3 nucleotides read TGTGCCATCTTAGGGACAGGGACTAACTGGGCTGGGGCCAACGTCCTGACTTTC. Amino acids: CAILGTGTNWAGANVLTF.

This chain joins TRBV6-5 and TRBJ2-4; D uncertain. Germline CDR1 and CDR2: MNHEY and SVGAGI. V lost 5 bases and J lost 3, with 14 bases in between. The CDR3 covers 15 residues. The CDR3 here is CASSPQIASKNIQYF. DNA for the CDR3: TGTGCCAGCAGTCCCCAGATTGCTAGCAAAAACATTCAGTACTTC.

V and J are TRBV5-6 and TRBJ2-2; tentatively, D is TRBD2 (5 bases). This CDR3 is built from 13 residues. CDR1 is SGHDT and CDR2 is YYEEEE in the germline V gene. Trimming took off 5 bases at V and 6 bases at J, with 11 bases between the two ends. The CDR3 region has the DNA TGTGCCAGCAGGTTCACGGGGTCCGGGGAGCTGTTTTTT. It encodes CASRFTGSGELFF.

Written as DNA, the CDR3 is TGTGCCAGCAGCTTAGGGCGGGGATCGCCCTACGAGCAGTACTTC. Translating it yields CASSLGRGSPYEQYF. The rearrangement links TRBV7-2 to TRBJ2-7; D is perhaps TRBD2 (6 bases). The germline V gene encodes CDR1 SGHTA and CDR2 FQGNSA. CDR3 size: 15 residues. The V end lost 1 base, the J end lost 2 bases, and 12 bases lay between the germline ends.

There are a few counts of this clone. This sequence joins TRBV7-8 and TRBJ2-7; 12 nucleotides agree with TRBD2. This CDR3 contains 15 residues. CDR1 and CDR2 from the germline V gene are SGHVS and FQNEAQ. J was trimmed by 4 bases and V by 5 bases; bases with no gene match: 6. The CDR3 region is CASSITGLAGYEQYF. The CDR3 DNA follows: TGTGCCAGCAGCATAACGGGACTAGCGGGTTACGAGCAGTACTTC.

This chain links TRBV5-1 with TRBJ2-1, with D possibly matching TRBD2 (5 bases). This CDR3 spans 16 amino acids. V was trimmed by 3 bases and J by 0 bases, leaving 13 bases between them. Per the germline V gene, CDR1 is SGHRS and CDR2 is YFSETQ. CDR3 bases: TGCGCCAGCAGCTCCGGACCGCGGGTCTCCTACAATGAGCAGTTCTTC. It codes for CASSSGPRVSYNEQFF.

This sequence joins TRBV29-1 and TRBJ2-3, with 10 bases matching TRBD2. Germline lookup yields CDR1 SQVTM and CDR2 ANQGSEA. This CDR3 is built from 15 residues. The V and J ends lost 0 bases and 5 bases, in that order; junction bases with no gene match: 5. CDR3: CSVEDGLAVGDTQYF. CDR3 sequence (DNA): TGCAGCGTTGAAGATGGACTAGCGGTGGGAGATACGCAGTATTTT.

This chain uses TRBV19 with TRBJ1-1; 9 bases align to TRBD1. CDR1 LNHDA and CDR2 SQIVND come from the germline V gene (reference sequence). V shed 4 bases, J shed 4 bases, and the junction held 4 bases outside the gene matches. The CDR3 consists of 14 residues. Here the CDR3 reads CASSTDRGGTEAFF. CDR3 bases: TGTGCCAGTAGTACGGACAGGGGAGGCACTGAAGCTTTCTTT.

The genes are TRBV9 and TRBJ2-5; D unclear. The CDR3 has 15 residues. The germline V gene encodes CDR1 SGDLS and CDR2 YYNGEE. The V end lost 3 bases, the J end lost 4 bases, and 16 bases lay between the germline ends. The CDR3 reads CASSADPGGLETQYF. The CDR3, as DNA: TGTGCCAGCAGCGCCGACCCCGGTGGCCTAGAGACCCAGTACTTC.

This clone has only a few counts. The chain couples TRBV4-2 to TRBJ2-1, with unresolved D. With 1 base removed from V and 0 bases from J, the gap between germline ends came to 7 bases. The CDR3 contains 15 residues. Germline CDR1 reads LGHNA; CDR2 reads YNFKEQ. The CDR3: CASSQALSSYNEQFF. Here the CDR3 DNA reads TGTGCCAGCAGCCAAGCATTGAGCTCCTACAATGAGCAGTTCTTC.

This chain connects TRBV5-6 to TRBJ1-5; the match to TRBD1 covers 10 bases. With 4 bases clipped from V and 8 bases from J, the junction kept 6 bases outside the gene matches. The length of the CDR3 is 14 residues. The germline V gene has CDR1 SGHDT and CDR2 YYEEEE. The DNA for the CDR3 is TGTGCCAGCAGCAGTCGACAGGGGGCTAAGCCCCAGCATTTT. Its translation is CASSSRQGAKPQHF.

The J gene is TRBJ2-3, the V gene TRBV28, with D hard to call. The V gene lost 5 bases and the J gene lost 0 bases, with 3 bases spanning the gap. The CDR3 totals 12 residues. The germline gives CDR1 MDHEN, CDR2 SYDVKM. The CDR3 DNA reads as TGTGCCAGCAGTGGAAGCACAGATACGCAGTATTTT. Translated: CASSGSTDTQYF.